This is a list of T cell receptor beta chains from one sample in a study of cytomegalovirus exposure and HLA in healthy donors. Sequencing used immunoSEQ multiplex PCR; TCRdb keeps in-frame clones, though not all of them. The sample holds 95,000 to 150,000 clones, approximately 17% seen once. Sequencing used PBMCs. These TCRs come from a female donor in good health and CMV-seropositive. Both conserved end residues are trimmed from each CDR3. A row's size may be missing; if present it is once, few, many or a size class.

ASSGQQGRWTEAF TRBV5-4 few TRBJ1-1
ASSQGTGVESPLH TRBV4-3 few TRBJ1-6
ASSYSGGYNEKLF TRBV6-5 NA TRBJ1-4
SVDQGTEAF TRBV29-1 NA TRBJ1-1
ASSLAPEWTGKEF TRBV5-1 few TRBJ2-1
ASSQVPGGAYGYT TRBV4-3 few TRBJ1-2
ASRKEGSSNQPQH TRBV6-5 NA TRBJ1-5
SVEGAGGAPFF TRBV29-1 few TRBJ2-1
AWNLLAGGSTDTQY TRBV30 few TRBJ2-3
ASSPGQAPRGYT TRBV28 NA TRBJ1-2
ASRRTVPGELF TRBV6-1 NA TRBJ2-2
ASSDRARQPQH TRBV2 NA TRBJ1-5
SPTGGDTQY TRBV20-1 NA TRBJ2-3
ASSRGFLPY TRBV28 NA TRBJ2-7
ASSKEQGGYT TRBV21-1 few TRBJ1-2
ASSPNTGTDYHEQY TRBV7-9 NA TRBJ2-7
ASSLEQGVTDTQY TRBV2 NA TRBJ2-3